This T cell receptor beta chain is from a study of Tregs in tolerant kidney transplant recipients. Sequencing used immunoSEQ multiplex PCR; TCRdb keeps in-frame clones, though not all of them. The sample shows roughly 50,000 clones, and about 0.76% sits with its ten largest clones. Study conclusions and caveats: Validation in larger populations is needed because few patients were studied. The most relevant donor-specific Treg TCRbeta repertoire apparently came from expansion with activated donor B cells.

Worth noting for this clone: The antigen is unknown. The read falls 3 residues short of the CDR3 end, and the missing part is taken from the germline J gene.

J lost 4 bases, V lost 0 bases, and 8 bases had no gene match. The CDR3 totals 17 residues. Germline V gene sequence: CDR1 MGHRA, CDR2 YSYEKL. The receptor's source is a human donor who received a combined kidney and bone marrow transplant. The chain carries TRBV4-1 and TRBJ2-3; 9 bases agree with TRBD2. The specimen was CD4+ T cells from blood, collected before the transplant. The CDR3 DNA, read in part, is TGCGCCAGCAGCCAAGAAGGGCCAGCGGGGGGCCCAGATACG. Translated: CASSQEGPAGGPDT. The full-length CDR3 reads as CASSQEGPAGGPDTQYF.